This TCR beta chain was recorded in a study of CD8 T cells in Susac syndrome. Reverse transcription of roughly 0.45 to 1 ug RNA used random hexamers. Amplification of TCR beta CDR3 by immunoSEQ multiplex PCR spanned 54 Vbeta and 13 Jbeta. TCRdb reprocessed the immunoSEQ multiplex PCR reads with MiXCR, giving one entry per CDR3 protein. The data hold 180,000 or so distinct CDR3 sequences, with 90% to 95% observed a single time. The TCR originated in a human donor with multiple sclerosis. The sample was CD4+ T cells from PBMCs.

The CDR3 sequence: CSVGGLNYGYTF. The CDR3 coding sequence is TGCAGCGTTGGGGGGCTAAACTATGGCTACACCTTC. The chain carries TRBV29-1 and TRBJ1-2; D might be TRBD1 (6 bases). Trimming shortened V by 4 bases and J by 2 bases, and 8 bases separated the two germline ends. From germline, CDR1 is SQVTM and CDR2 ANQGSEA. This CDR3 has 12 amino acids.